These 8 T cell receptor beta chains share one sample of origin, sequenced in a study of OX40 agonist ivuxolimab in advanced cancers. Produced via immunoSEQ multiplex PCR; TCRdb's table is partial and in-frame only. The sample records about 29,000 clones, around four fifths being singletons. The sequenced sample was CD4+ or CD8+ T cells sorted from blood, obtained in a trial of the OX40 agonist ivuxolimab. These TCRs come from an adult with an advanced solid tumor such as melanoma, head and neck, liver or kidney cancer.

CDR3 protein: CASSLTGGRDTQYF. The DNA of the CDR3 is TGTGCCAGCAGCTTAACGGGGGGGCGAGATACGCAGTATTTT. This sequence joins TRBV7-3 and TRBJ2-3, with a weak D call TRBD2 (7 bases). The V gene lost 0 bases and the J gene lost 5 bases, with 9 bases spanning the gap. The germline V gene has CDR1 SGHTA and CDR2 FQGTGA. CDR3 length equals 14 residues.

V is TRBV7-3 and J is TRBJ2-2, with TRBD1 identical over 12 bases. From germline, CDR1 is SGHTA and CDR2 FQGTGA. Trimming removed 5 bases from V and 7 bases from J; junction bases left unmatched: 8. The CDR3 totals 16 residues. The CDR3 loop reads CASSGPGQGASGELFF. DNA of the CDR3: TGTGCCAGCAGCGGCCCGGGACAGGGGGCGAGCGGGGAGCTGTTTTTT.

The chain combines TRBV9 with TRBJ2-7; possibly TRBD1 for D (7 bases). Looked up from germline, CDR1 is SGDLS and CDR2 is YYNGEE. V lost 0 bases, J lost 2 bases, and 9 bases lay in between. The CDR3 consists of 14 residues. The CDR3 spells CASSVGGTAYEQYF. The DNA of the CDR3 is TGTGCCAGCAGCGTAGGCGGGACAGCCTACGAGCAGTACTTC. Full variable domain (missing parts from reference TRBV9 and TRBJ2-7): DSGVTQTPKHLITATGQRVTLRCSPRSGDLSVYWYQQSLDQGLQFLIQYYNGEERAKGNILERFSAQQFPDLHSELNLSSLELGDSALYFCASSVGGTAYEQYFGPGTRLTVT.

The CDR3 DNA sequence: TGTGCCAGCAGCAAGGGAGGCAACGAGCAGTACTTC. Translation: CASSKGGNEQYF. The chain uses TRBV27 and TRBJ2-7; D perhaps matches TRBD2 (6 bases). The V gene lost 6 bases and the J gene lost 5 bases, with 11 bases spanning the gap. Germline-derived CDR1 and CDR2 are MNHEY and SMNVEV (reference sequence). CDR3 length: 12 amino acids.

This clone has just one count. The chain uses TRBV10-1 and TRBJ2-1, with D maybe TRBD2 (6 bases). Germline CDR1 and CDR2: WNHNN and SYGVQD (reference sequence). Trimming shortened V by 10 bases and J by 10 bases, and 20 bases separated the two germline ends. CDR3 length: 13 residues. CDR3 amino acids: CATSVVRRGEQFF. The CDR3 DNA sequence: TGCGCCACCAGCGTAGTGAGACGGGGGGAGCAGTTCTTC.

The rearrangement links TRBV4-3 to TRBJ2-7; tentative D call: TRBD1 (6 bases). Trimming cost V 4 bases and J 1 base, with 20 bases left between them. Germline V lookup: CDR1 LGHNA, CDR2 YSLEER. The length of the CDR3 is 17 residues. CDR3 amino acids: CASSLSVGAAPSYEQYF. CDR3 DNA sequence: TGCGCCAGCAGCCTCTCAGTGGGGGCAGCTCCATCCTACGAGCAGTACTTC.

The chain employs TRBV19 and TRBJ1-5; 11 nucleotides line up with TRBD1. The V gene's germline CDR1 is LNHDA and CDR2 SQIVND (reference sequence). This CDR3 contains 18 residues. V lost 6 bases and J lost 0; bases outside the gene matches: 10. The CDR3 coding sequence is TGTGCCAGTAGCTTCCGGGACAGGGGGAGTGGTAGCAATCAGCCCCAGCATTTT. Translation gives CASSFRDRGSGSNQPQHF.

This clone has only one observation. The chain employs TRBV5-6 and TRBJ1-4; D ambiguous. Per germline, CDR1 SGHDT and CDR2 YYEEEE. This CDR3 comprises 15 residues. V was cut by 2 bases and J by 2 bases, with 10 bases left in between. The CDR3 sequence is CASSFVRSTNEKLFF. CDR3 coding DNA: TGTGCCAGCAGCTTCGTGAGGAGCACTAATGAAAAACTGTTTTTT.